Given below is one TCR beta chain in context. This specimen belongs to a study of cytomegalovirus exposure and HLA in healthy donors. CDR3 size: 14 residues. CDR1 SQVTM and CDR2 ANQGSEA come from the germline V gene. The J segment lost 4 bases and the V segment lost 4 bases, leaving 8 bases of the junction unmatched. The repertoire was sequenced with immunoSEQ multiplex PCR; TCRdb's copy has only in-frame clones and lacks some. Among some 140,000 clones, 80% to 90% were seen once, and the ten largest hold roughly 9.2%. This clonotype was sampled from a woman under 30 in good health and CMV-seropositive. Source material: PBMCs. This rearrangement joins TRBV29-1 to TRBJ2-3, with 7 bases matching TRBD1. The CDR3 DNA is TGCAGCGTTGGACAGGGCCAATATGCAGATACGCAGTATTTT. Its translation: CSVGQGQYADTQYF.